These 2 T cell receptor beta chains came from one sample sequenced in a study of blood T cell repertoires in COVID-19. Clones were sequenced by immunoSEQ multiplex PCR, and TCRdb holds only the in-frame ones, with some missing. The sample yields fewer than 400,000 clones, more than 75% seen once. The sequenced sample consisted of peripheral blood. Receptors were obtained from a human donor in a cohort sampled during active COVID-19.

This chain uses TRBV7-8 with TRBJ2-7, with D maybe TRBD1 (6 bases). V gave up 0 bases and J gave up 2 bases, with 11 bases separating them. The CDR3 consists of 15 residues. Germline loops: CDR1 SGHVS, CDR2 FQNEAQ. Written as DNA, the CDR3 is TGTGCCAGCAGCTTAGCGGTCCGGGACACCTACGAGCAGTACTTC. Translating gives CASSLAVRDTYEQYF.

The chain has TRBV7-3 and TRBJ2-1; 9 bases align to TRBD2. CDR1 and CDR2 (germline): SGHTA, FQGTGA. The CDR3 sequence is 14 residues long. V gave up 5 bases and J gave up 8 bases; unmatched junction bases: 7. CDR3 protein: CASSTGLAPYEQFF. CDR3 in DNA: TGTGCCAGCAGCACGGGACTAGCCCCCTATGAGCAGTTCTTC.